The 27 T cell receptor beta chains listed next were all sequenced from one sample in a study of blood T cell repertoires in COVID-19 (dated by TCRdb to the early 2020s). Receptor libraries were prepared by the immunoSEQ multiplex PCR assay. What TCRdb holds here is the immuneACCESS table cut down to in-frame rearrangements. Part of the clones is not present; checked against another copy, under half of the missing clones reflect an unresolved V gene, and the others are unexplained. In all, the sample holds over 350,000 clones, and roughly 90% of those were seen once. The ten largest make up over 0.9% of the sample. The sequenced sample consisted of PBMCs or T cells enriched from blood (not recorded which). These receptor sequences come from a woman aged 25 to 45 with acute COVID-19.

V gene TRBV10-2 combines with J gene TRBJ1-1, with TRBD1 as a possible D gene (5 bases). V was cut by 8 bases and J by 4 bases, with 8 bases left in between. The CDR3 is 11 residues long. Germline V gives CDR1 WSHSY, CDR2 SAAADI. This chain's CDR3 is CASAGGTEAFF. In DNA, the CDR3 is TGCGCCAGCGCGGGGGGCACTGAAGCTTTCTTT.

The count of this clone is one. The CDR3 DNA reads TGTGCCAGTAGTATTGACCCTAGACAAGAGACCCAGTACTTC. Protein: CASSIDPRQETQYF. The chain is built from TRBV19 and TRBJ2-5; D is uncertain. V was trimmed by 3 bases and J by 2 bases, leaving 10 bases between them. CDR3 length: 14 amino acids. CDR1 is LNHDA and CDR2 is SQIVND in the germline V gene (reference sequence). Full variable domain (missing parts from reference TRBV19 and TRBJ2-5): DGGITQSPKYLFRKEGQNVTLSCEQNLNHDAMYWYRQDPGQGLRLIYYSQIVNDFQKGDIAEGYSVSREKKESFPLTVTSAQKNPTAFYLCASSIDPRQETQYFGPGTRLLVL.

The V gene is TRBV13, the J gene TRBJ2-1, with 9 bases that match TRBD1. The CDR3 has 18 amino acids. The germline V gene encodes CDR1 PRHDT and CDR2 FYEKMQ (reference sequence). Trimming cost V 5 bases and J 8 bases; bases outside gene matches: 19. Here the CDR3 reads CASSIRNRGRSEMDEQFF. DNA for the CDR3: TGTGCCAGCAGCATACGAAACAGGGGGCGCTCCGAGATGGATGAGCAGTTCTTC.

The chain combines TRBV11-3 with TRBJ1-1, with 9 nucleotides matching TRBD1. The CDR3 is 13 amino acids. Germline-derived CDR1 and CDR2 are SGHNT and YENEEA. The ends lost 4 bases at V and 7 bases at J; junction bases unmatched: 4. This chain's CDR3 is CASSYRGRDEAFF. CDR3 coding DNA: TGTGCCAGCAGCTACAGGGGGCGTGATGAAGCTTTCTTT.

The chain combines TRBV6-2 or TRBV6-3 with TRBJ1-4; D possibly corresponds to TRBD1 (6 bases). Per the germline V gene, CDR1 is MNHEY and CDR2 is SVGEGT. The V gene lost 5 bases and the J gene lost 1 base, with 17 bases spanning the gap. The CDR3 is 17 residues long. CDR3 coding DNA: TGTGCCAGCAGTCCAGGCGCAGGGGCCCTAACTAATGAAAAACTGTTTTTT. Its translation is CASSPGAGALTNEKLFF.

CDR3 sequence: CASSLFQGGARTEAFF. CDR3 coding DNA: TGTGCCAGCAGCTTATTCCAGGGAGGGGCACGCACTGAAGCTTTCTTT. The chain joins TRBV7-2 to TRBJ1-1, with D possibly matching TRBD1 (5 bases). This CDR3 has 16 amino acids. The germline CDR1 and CDR2 sequences are SGHTA and FQGNSA. Trimming pared 2 bases from V and 4 bases from J, leaving 17 bases between. The whole variable domain, filled in from reference TRBV7-2 and TRBJ1-1, reads GAGVSQSPSNKVTEKGKDVELRCDPISGHTALYWYRQSLGQGLEFLIYFQGNSAPDKSGLPSDRFSAERTGGSVSTLTIQRTQQEDSAVYLCASSLFQGGARTEAFFGQGTRLTVV.

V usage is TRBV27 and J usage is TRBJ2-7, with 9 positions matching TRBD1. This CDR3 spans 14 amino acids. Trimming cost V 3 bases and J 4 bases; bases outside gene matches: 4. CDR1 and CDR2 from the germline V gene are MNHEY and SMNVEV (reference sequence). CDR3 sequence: CASSFTGGQYEQYF. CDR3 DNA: TGTGCCAGCAGTTTTACAGGGGGCCAGTACGAGCAGTACTTC.

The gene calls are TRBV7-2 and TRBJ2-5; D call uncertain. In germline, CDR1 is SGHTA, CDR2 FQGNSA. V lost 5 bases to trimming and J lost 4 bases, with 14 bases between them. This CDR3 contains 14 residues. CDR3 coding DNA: TGTGCCAGCAGCACCAGACATCTGGCAGAGACCCAGTACTTC. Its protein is CASSTRHLAETQYF. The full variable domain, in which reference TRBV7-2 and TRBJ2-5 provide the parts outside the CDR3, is GAGVSQSPSNKVTEKGKDVELRCDPISGHTALYWYRQSLGQGLEFLIYFQGNSAPDKSGLPSDRFSAERTGGSVSTLTIQRTQQEDSAVYLCASSTRHLAETQYFGPGTRLLVL.

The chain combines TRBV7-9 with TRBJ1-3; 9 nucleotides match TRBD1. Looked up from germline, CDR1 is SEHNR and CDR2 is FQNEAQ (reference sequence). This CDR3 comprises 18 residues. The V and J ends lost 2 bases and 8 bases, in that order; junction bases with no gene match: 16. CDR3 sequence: CASSLTSLGQGVLDTIYF. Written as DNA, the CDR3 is TGTGCCAGCAGCTTAACGAGCCTGGGACAGGGAGTTTTGGACACCATATATTTT.

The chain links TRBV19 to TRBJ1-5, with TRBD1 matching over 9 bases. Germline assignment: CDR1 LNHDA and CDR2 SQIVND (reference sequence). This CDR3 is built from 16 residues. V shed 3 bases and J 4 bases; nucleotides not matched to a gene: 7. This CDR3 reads CASSIRRQGGNQPQHF. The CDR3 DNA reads TGTGCCAGTAGTATTAGGAGACAGGGGGGAAATCAGCCCCAGCATTTT.

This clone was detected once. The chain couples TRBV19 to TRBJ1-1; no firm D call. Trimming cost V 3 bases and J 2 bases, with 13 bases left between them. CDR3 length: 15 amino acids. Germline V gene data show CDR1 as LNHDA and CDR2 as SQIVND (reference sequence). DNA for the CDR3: TGTGCCAGTAGTATCGGCTCTCCGGGTAACACTGAAGCTTTCTTT. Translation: CASSIGSPGNTEAFF.

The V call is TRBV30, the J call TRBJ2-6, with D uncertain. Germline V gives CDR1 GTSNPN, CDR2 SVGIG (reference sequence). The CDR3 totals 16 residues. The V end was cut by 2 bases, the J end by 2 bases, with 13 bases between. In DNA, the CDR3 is TGTGCCTGGAGTATGGAGTGGGTAGCTGGGGCCAACGTCCTGACTTTC. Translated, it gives CAWSMEWVAGANVLTF.

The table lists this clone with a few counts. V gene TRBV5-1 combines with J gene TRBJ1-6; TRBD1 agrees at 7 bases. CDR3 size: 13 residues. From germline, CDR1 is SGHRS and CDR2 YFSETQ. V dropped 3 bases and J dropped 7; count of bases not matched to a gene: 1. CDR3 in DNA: TGCGCCAGCAGCTGGGGACAGAATTCACCCCTCCACTTT. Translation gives CASSWGQNSPLHF.

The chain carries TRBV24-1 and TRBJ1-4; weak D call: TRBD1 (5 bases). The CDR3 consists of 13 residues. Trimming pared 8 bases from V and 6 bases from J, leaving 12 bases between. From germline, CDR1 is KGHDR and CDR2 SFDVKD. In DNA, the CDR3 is TGTGCCACCACGACAGCAAGTTATGAAAAACTGTTTTTT. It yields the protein CATTTASYEKLFF.

The CDR3 DNA sequence: TGTGCCAGCTCGCGGGACCGAAAGTACGAGCAGTACTTC. Its translation: CASSRDRKYEQYF. The chain couples TRBV18 to TRBJ2-7, with D tentatively TRBD2 (6 bases). V dropped 6 bases and J dropped 4 bases, with 13 bases sitting between them. Germline lookup yields CDR1 KGHSH and CDR2 LQKENI. CDR3 size: 13 residues.

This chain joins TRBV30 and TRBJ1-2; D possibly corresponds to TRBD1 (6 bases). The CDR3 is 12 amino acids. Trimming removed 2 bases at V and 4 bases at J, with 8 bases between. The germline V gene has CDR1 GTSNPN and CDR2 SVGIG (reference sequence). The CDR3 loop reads CAWSRTVYGYTF. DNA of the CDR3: TGTGCCTGGAGTAGGACAGTCTATGGCTACACCTTC.

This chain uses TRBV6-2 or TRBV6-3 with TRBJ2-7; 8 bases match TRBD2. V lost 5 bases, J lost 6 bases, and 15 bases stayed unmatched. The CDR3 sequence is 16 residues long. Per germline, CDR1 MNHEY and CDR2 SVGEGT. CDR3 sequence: CASSQHRGGLPSEQYF. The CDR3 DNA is TGTGCCAGCAGTCAGCACCGGGGGGGGCTCCCGTCCGAGCAGTACTTC.

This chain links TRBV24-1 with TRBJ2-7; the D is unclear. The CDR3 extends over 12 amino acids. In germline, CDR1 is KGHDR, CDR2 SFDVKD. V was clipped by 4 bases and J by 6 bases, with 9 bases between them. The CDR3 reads CATSDPSGEQYF. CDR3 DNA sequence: TGTGCCACCAGTGACCCCAGTGGCGAGCAGTACTTC.

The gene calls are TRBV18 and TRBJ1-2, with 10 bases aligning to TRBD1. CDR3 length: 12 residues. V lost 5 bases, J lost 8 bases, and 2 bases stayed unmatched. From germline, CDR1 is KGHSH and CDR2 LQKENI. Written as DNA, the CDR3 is TGTGCCAGCTCAGGGACAGGGGACGGCTACACCTTC. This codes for CASSGTGDGYTF.

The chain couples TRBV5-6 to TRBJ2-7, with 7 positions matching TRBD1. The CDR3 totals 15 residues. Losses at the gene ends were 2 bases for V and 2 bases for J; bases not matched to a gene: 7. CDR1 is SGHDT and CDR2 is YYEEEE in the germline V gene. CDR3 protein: CASSLQGFIPYEQYF. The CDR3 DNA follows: TGTGCCAGCAGCTTACAGGGGTTTATCCCCTACGAGCAGTACTTC.

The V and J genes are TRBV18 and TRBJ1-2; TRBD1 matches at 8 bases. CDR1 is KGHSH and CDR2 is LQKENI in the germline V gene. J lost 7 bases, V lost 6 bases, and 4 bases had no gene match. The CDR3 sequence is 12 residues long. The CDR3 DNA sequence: TGTGCCAGCTCTGACAGGGGAGGTGGCTACACCTTC. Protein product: CASSDRGGGYTF.

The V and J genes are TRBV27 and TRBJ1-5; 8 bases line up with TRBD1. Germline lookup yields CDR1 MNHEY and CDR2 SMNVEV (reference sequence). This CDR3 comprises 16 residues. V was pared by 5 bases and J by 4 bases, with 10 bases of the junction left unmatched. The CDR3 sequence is CASSPSGQGANQPQHF. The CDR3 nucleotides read TGTGCCAGCAGTCCTTCGGGGCAGGGGGCGAATCAGCCCCAGCATTTT.

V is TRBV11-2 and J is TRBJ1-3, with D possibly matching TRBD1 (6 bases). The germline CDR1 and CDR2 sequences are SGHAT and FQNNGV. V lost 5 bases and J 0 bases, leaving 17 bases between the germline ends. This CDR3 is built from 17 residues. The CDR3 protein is CASSHHDRFRSGNTIYF. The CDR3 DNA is TGTGCCAGCAGCCATCACGACAGGTTTCGCTCTGGAAACACCATATATTTT.

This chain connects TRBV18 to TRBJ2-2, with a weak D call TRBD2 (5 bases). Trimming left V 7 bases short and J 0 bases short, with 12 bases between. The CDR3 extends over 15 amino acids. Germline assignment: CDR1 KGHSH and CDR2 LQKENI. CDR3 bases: TGTGCCAGCTTAAGGAGGATTGCGAACACCGGGGAGCTGTTTTTT. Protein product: CASLRRIANTGELFF.

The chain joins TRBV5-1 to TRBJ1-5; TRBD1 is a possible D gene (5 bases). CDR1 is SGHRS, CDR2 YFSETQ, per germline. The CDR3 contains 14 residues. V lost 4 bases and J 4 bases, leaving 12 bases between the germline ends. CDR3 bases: TGCGCCAGCAGCCCTACAGGCAGGAATCAGCCCCAGCATTTT. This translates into CASSPTGRNQPQHF.

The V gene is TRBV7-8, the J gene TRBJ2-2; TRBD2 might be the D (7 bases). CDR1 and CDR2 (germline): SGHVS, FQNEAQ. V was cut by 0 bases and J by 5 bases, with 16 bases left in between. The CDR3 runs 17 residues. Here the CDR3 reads CASSLALGGRPTGELFF. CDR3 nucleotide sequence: TGTGCCAGCAGCTTAGCGCTGGGGGGGCGGCCTACCGGGGAGCTGTTTTTT.

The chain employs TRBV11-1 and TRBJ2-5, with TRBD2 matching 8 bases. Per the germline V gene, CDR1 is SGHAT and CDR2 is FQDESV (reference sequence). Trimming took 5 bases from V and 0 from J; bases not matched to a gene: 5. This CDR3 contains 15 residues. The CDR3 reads CASSRGGYYQETQYF. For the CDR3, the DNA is TGTGCCAGCAGCCGCGGGGGGTACTACCAAGAGACCCAGTACTTC. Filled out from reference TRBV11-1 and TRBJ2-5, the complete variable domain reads EAEVAQSPRYKITEKSQAVAFWCDPISGHATLYWYRQILGQGPELLVQFQDESVVDDSQLPKDRFSAERLKGVDSTLKIQPAELGDSAMYLCASSRGGYYQETQYFGPGTRLLVL.